This TCR beta chain was identified during a study of cytomegalovirus exposure and HLA in healthy donors. Study at large: Within an early data release were around 80 million unique TCRs drawn from HLA-typed donors. Study-level results: In a later analysis, across HLA loci, associated TCR counts were highest for DRB1, lowest for HLA-C. A later analysis reportedly found fewer N-insertions in an Asian-associated ancestry cluster than the roughly 730-donor mean.

Use of 60 Vbeta and 13 Jbeta primers characterized the PCR. Clones were read by immunoSEQ multiplex PCR, and TCRdb kept only the in-frame ones, dropping some. The sample yields 110,000 to 150,000 clones, roughly 74% seen once. This CDR3 contains 18 residues. From germline, CDR1 is SGHRS and CDR2 YFSETQ. V gave up 2 bases and J gave up 2 bases, with 20 bases separating them. Points on this clone: The target antigen is unknown.

The chain carries TRBV5-1 and TRBJ1-3; TRBD1 is a possible D gene (5 bases). Specimen: PBMCs. This clonotype originated in a man in his forties in good health and CMV-seronegative. The CDR3 here is CASSLGRQGEEPGNTIYF. The CDR3 coding sequence is TGCGCCAGCAGCTTAGGGAGGCAAGGGGAAGAACCTGGAAACACCATATATTTT.